This T cell receptor (beta chain) was documented in a study of OX40 agonist ivuxolimab in advanced cancers. Study-level information: An agonistic anti-OX40 (CD134) antibody, ivuxolimab, was used to treat the patients. Whole-study findings and limits: The authors did not determine the antigen specificity of the expanded peripheral T cells. CD8+ T cells were the subset that, on average, had more expanded clones than CD4+. People who partly responded at 0.1-3.0 mg/kg had some of the least clonal expansion seen.

About this clone itself: Its antigen is undetermined.

TCRdb keeps only in-frame clones here, not all; method: immunoSEQ multiplex PCR. The sample lists under 150,000 clones; about nine tenths were seen once. With 3 bases removed from V and 7 bases from J, the gap between germline ends came to 9 bases. CDR1 and CDR2 from the germline V gene are MNHNS and SASEGT. The CDR3 consists of 12 residues. The V gene is TRBV6-1, the J gene TRBJ1-1; D possibly corresponds to TRBD1 (5 bases). Here the sequenced sample was CD4+ or CD8+ T cells sorted from blood, taken in a trial of the OX40 agonist ivuxolimab. The clonotype originates from an adult with an advanced solid tumor such as melanoma, head and neck, liver or kidney cancer. The CDR3 DNA sequence: TGTGCCAGCAGTGAGGGGCGAAGTGAAGCTTTCTTT. Amino acid sequence: CASSEGRSEAFF.